Below, 11 T cell receptor beta chains from the same sample are listed, as sequenced in a study of shared clonotypes between healthy human individuals. Assay used: immunoSEQ multiplex PCR; TCRdb lists only in-frame clones, some missing. The sample lists about half a million clones, approximately 81% occurring once. The sample consisted of PBMCs. Receptors originate from a woman aged 40 to 50 in good health. Some clones in this sample may be carry-over from other donors' samples.

The J gene is TRBJ1-1, the V gene TRBV6-1; D remains ambiguous. Germline V lookup: CDR1 MNHNS, CDR2 SASEGT. V shed 0 bases and J shed 7 bases, with 9 bases lying between them. CDR3 length equals 13 residues. The chain's CDR3 is CASSEAGKYEAFF. CDR3 in DNA: TGTGCCAGCAGTGAAGCTGGTAAATATGAAGCTTTCTTT.

The chain employs TRBV7-3 and TRBJ2-2; possible D gene TRBD1, 5 bases. The CDR3 is made up of 16 amino acids. V lost 4 bases and J 2 bases, leaving 14 bases between the germline ends. Germline assignment: CDR1 SGHTA and CDR2 FQGTGA. The CDR3 loop is CASSSMRTKNTGELFF. In nucleotides, the CDR3 is TGTGCCAGCAGCTCAATGAGGACAAAAAACACCGGGGAGCTGTTTTTT.

With respect to this clone: This sequence is one base from a far larger clone and is likely a read error. The same CDR3 can be traced to other DNA sequences in this sample. The rearrangement links TRBV5-1 to TRBJ2-3; D may be TRBD2 (6 bases). The CDR3 has 16 residues. Germline values: CDR1 SGHRS, CDR2 YFSETQ. CDR3 DNA sequence: TGTGCCAGCAGCTTGGAGGGCAGGGTAGCCACAGATACGCAGTATTTT. Amino acids: CASSLEGRVATDTQYF. Full variable domain (rest looked up from reference TRBV5-1 and TRBJ2-3): KAGVTQTPRYLIKTRGQQVTLSCSPISGHRSVSWYQQTPGQGLQFLFEYFSETQRNKGNFPGRFSGRQFSNSRSEMNVSTLELGDSALYLCASSLEGRVATDTQYFGPGTRLTVL.

CDR3 protein: CASSPAFAYEQYF. The CDR3 coding sequence is TGTGCCAGCAGTCCCGCTTTCGCCTACGAGCAGTACTTC. The rearrangement joins TRBV28 to TRBJ2-7; D is ambiguous. V was trimmed by 5 bases and J by 2 bases, leaving 10 bases between them. This CDR3 is 13 amino acids long. Germline CDR1 MDHEN, CDR2 SYDVKM. Drawing the rest from reference TRBV28 and TRBJ2-7, the complete variable domain is DVKVTQSSRYLVKRTGEKVFLECVQDMDHENMFWYRQDPGLGLRLIYFSYDVKMKEKGDIPEGYSVSREKKERFSLILESASTNQTSMYLCASSPAFAYEQYFGPGTRLTVT.

The chain joins TRBV7-9 to TRBJ2-1; 7 positions match TRBD1. The J segment lost 5 bases and the V segment lost 5 bases, leaving 9 bases of the junction unmatched. Germline CDR1 is SEHNR and CDR2 is FQNEAQ (reference sequence). This CDR3 is 15 amino acids long. The CDR3 here is CASSPATGVNNEQFF. The CDR3 DNA follows: TGTGCCAGCAGCCCTGCCACAGGGGTAAACAATGAGCAGTTCTTC.

The rearrangement uses TRBV25-1 and TRBJ1-2; D gene uncertain. Germline CDR1 is MGHDK and CDR2 is SYGVNS. This CDR3 is 12 amino acids long. V dropped 4 bases and J dropped 8 bases, with 11 bases sitting between them. CDR3 DNA sequence: TGTGCCAGCAGTGCCGGGTTGGGCGGCTACACCTTC. As protein: CASSAGLGGYTF.

Worth noting for this clone: This probably arose from a read error, given a far larger clone one base away. The identical CDR3 is also encoded by other nucleotide sequences in the sample. The CDR3: CASRRGTGAGQPQHF. The CDR3 DNA follows: TGTGCCAGCAGACGAGGGACGGGGGCCGGTCAGCCCCAGCATTTT. V is TRBV2 and J is TRBJ1-5; tentative D call: TRBD1 (6 bases). Deletions cut 6 bases from V and 6 bases from J, with 18 bases between. This CDR3 spans 15 amino acids. Germline CDR1 reads SNHLY; CDR2 reads FYNNEI.

The V gene is TRBV27, the J gene TRBJ2-6, with TRBD1 identical over 8 bases. Germline values: CDR1 MNHEY, CDR2 SMNVEV (reference sequence). CDR3 length: 19 residues. The trim removed 5 bases at V and 4 bases at J, leaving 16 bases unmatched. CDR3 coding DNA: TGTGCCAGCAGTCCCATCTCCGGACAGGGTGCGGTGGGGGCCAACGTCCTGACTTTC. Encoded protein: CASSPISGQGAVGANVLTF.

Remarks on this clone: This likely came from a read error, as a far larger clone is one base away. The sample contains more than one DNA sequence encoding this CDR3. This chain connects TRBV2 to TRBJ2-7; 10 bases are a match to TRBD1. The CDR3 sequence is 19 residues long. The germline gives CDR1 SNHLY, CDR2 FYNNEI. The CDR3 nucleotides read TGTGCCAGCAGACCGGGACAGGGGTTTGATTGGCTGACCTCCTATGAGCAGTACTTC. This sequence encodes CASRPGQGFDWLTSYEQYF.

V gene TRBV7-3 combines with J gene TRBJ2-1, with D tentatively TRBD2 (6 bases). Germline CDR1 SGHTA, CDR2 FQGTGA. V was shortened by 2 bases and J by 5 bases, with 13 bases between the two germline ends. This CDR3 contains 15 residues. Here the CDR3 reads CASSLGLTGDNEQFF. CDR3 sequence (DNA): TGTGCCAGCAGCTTAGGACTAACGGGGGACAATGAGCAGTTCTTC.

This chain links TRBV5-4 with TRBJ1-2; D unclear. In germline, CDR1 is SGHNT, CDR2 YYREEE (reference sequence). Trimming removed 3 bases from V and 9 bases from J, with 15 bases in between. This CDR3 is built from 13 residues. The CDR3 is CASSSRSGSRYTF. CDR3 nucleotide sequence: TGTGCCAGCAGCTCCCGCTCCGGGTCTCGCTACACCTTC.